These 28 T cell receptor beta chains share one sample of origin, sequenced in a study of low-dose radiotherapy and immunotherapy resistance in tumors. Covering alpha and beta chains, TRAV- and TRBV-specific primers were used for the first-strand cDNA. A constant-region primer paired with the V-primer adapter amplified TCRs over 20 PCR cycles. TCRdb reprocessed the reads via MiXCR and lists one record per CDR3 protein. The table has around 14,000 distinct CDR3 sequences, roughly 52% seen once. All receptors derive from a human donor with advanced metastatic prostate, ovarian, gallbladder or colorectal cancer (not recorded which). This table probably holds off-target reads from a library built for another chain.

The V and J genes are TRBV19 and TRBJ1-2; 8 bases map to TRBD1. V lost 5 bases to trimming and J lost 4 bases; unmatched junction nucleotides: 9. The germline CDR1 and CDR2 sequences are LNHDA and SQIVND (reference sequence). The CDR3 is made up of 15 amino acids. The CDR3 reads CASSPWDRSTYGYTF. The CDR3 DNA reads TGTGCCAGTAGTCCCTGGGACAGGTCAACCTATGGCTACACCTTC.

The J gene is TRBJ2-7, the V gene TRBV6-1; D is ambiguous. Germline values: CDR1 MNHNS, CDR2 SASEGT. V was clipped by 6 bases and J by 2 bases, with 11 bases between them. The CDR3 extends over 13 amino acids. The CDR3 loop reads CASRTDGTYEQYF. CDR3 DNA: TGTGCCAGCAGGACCGACGGTACCTACGAGCAGTACTTC.

V is TRBV11-2 and J is TRBJ2-3; TRBD2 aligns across 7 bases. The trim removed 1 base at V and 0 bases at J, leaving 4 bases unmatched. There are 16 residues in the CDR3. Looked up from germline, CDR1 is SGHAT and CDR2 is FQNNGV. As DNA, the CDR3 is TGTGCCAGCAGCTTAGCTCGCGGGGGAAGCACAGATACGCAGTATTTT. Residues: CASSLARGGSTDTQYF.

The J gene is TRBJ2-3, the V gene TRBV12-3 or TRBV12-4; no firm D call. V was cut by 1 base and J by 2 bases, with 7 bases left in between. The CDR3 has 14 residues. The CDR3 sequence is CASSLGVPTDTQYF. The DNA of the CDR3 is TGTGCCAGCAGTTTAGGGGTACCCACAGATACGCAGTATTTT.

This rearrangement joins TRBV19 to TRBJ1-5; D is perhaps TRBD1 (5 bases). V shed 6 bases and J shed 0 bases, with 12 bases lying between them. Germline CDR1 LNHDA, CDR2 SQIVND (reference sequence). This CDR3 spans 15 amino acids. The CDR3 here is CASRDTGHSNQPQHF. CDR3 bases: TGTGCCAGTAGGGACACAGGTCATAGCAATCAGCCCCAGCATTTT.

This clonotype was counted only a few times. The chain has TRBV20-1 and TRBJ1-2; TRBD1 might be the D (6 bases). The CDR3 sequence is 13 residues long. V was pared by 5 bases and J by 2 bases, with 12 bases between. Germline lookup yields CDR1 DFQATT and CDR2 SNEGSKA (reference sequence). CDR3: CSAEQQGNYGYTF. CDR3 DNA sequence: TGCAGTGCTGAGCAACAGGGAAACTATGGCTACACCTTC.

The rearrangement joins TRBV12-3 or TRBV12-4 to TRBJ2-1; D possibly corresponds to TRBD2 (6 bases). V was trimmed by 6 bases and J by 3 bases, leaving 9 bases between them. This CDR3 has 13 amino acids. CDR3 sequence (DNA): TGTGCCAGCAGGAGTAGCGGCTACAATGAGCAGTTCTTC. This encodes CASRSSGYNEQFF.

The chain has TRBV21-1 and TRBJ2-3; the table's D gene call, TRBD1, was not cross checked with the DNA. TRBV21-1 is shown as a pseudogene. The CDR3 has 16 amino acids. CDR3 sequence (DNA): TGTGCCAGCACCCGGACTCTTACAAATAGCACAGATACGCAGTATTTT. It translates to CASTRTLTNSTDTQYF.

The V call is TRBV5-1, the J call TRBJ2-7; D remains ambiguous. This CDR3 is 12 amino acids long. The germline V gene has CDR1 SGHRS and CDR2 YFSETQ. Trimming took off 1 base at V and 3 bases at J, with 5 bases between the two ends. CDR3 coding DNA: TGCGCCAGCAGCTTGACAGACTACGAGCAGTACTTC. Amino acid sequence: CASSLTDYEQYF.

The chain employs TRBV19 and TRBJ1-2; tentatively, D is TRBD1 (6 bases). In germline, CDR1 is LNHDA, CDR2 SQIVND (reference sequence). CDR3 length: 14 residues. V lost 5 bases and J 2 bases, leaving 12 bases between the germline ends. CDR3 nucleotides: TGTGCCAGTAGTTTTACAGGGACCAACTATGGCTACACCTTC. Translating it yields CASSFTGTNYGYTF.

The rearrangement links TRBV7-2 to TRBJ2-3, with 9 bases that match TRBD2. With 1 base clipped from V and 4 bases from J, the junction kept 9 bases outside the gene matches. This CDR3 has 17 residues. CDR1 and CDR2 from the germline V gene are SGHTA and FQGNSA. CDR3 loop: CASSLVFRAGGPDTQYF. CDR3 nucleotides: TGTGCCAGCAGCTTAGTGTTCCGGGCGGGAGGGCCAGATACGCAGTATTTT. Using reference TRBV7-2 and TRBJ2-3 for the parts outside the CDR3, the full variable domain is GAGVSQSPSNKVTEKGKDVELRCDPISGHTALYWYRQSLGQGLEFLIYFQGNSAPDKSGLPSDRFSAERTGGSVSTLTIQRTQQEDSAVYLCASSLVFRAGGPDTQYFGPGTRLTVL.

This clonotype was picked up one time. This chain uses TRBV9 with TRBJ2-7; 9 nucleotides line up with TRBD2. This CDR3 has 16 residues. Germline V gene sequence: CDR1 SGDLS, CDR2 YYNGEE. V lost 6 bases and J lost 2; bases outside the gene matches: 12. This chain's CDR3 is CASTPYARGGPYEQYF. The CDR3 coding sequence is TGTGCCAGCACCCCATACGCGCGGGGGGGGCCCTACGAGCAGTACTTC.

The rearrangement joins TRBV6-1 to TRBJ2-2; possibly TRBD1 or TRBD2 for D (5 bases each). In germline, CDR1 is MNHNS, CDR2 SASEGT. V dropped 0 bases and J dropped 2 bases, with 16 bases sitting between them. CDR3 size: 18 residues. In nucleotides, the CDR3 is TGTGCCAGCAGTGAAGCGGAGGTTCCCCAGGGCAACACCGGGGAGCTGTTTTTT. Translating gives CASSEAEVPQGNTGELFF.

Concerning this clonotype: The junction and the germline gene differ at one end; a read error may be behind it. This chain uses TRBV20-1 with TRBJ1-2, with a tentative D call TRBD1 (6 bases). The germline V gene has CDR1 DFQATT and CDR2 SNEGSKA (reference sequence). The CDR3 consists of 13 residues. CDR3 residues: CCAEQQGNYGYTF. The CDR3 bases are TGCTGTGCTGAGCAACAGGGAAACTATGGCTACACCTTC.

The chain combines TRBV19 with TRBJ2-5; TRBD1 matches 12 bases. This CDR3 has 16 amino acids. Germline-derived CDR1 and CDR2 are LNHDA and SQIVND (reference sequence). Trimming removed 8 bases from V and 5 bases from J; junction bases left unmatched: 12. This CDR3 is CASYSGTGGERETQYF. The CDR3 nucleotides are TGTGCCAGTTATTCCGGGACAGGGGGCGAGAGGGAGACCCAGTACTTC.

This clonotype was counted between two and nine times. The J gene is TRBJ2-1, the V gene TRBV15; TRBD2 aligns across 8 bases. Unmatched junction bases numbered 5, after V lost 0 bases and J lost 10 bases. In germline, CDR1 is LNHNV, CDR2 YYDKDF (reference sequence). CDR3 size: 14 residues. CDR3 in amino acids: CATSRDTQRGEQFF. The CDR3 DNA follows: TGTGCCACCAGCAGAGATACCCAGCGGGGGGAGCAGTTCTTC.

The V and J genes are TRBV6-1 and TRBJ2-7; D perhaps matches TRBD2 (5 bases). Trimming cost V 5 bases and J 0 bases, with 14 bases left between them. CDR1 and CDR2 from the germline V gene are MNHNS and SASEGT. The CDR3 has 15 residues. CDR3 in amino acids: CASSPPGSSSYEQYF. CDR3 in DNA: TGTGCCAGCAGTCCCCCGGGATCTAGCTCCTACGAGCAGTACTTC.

V and J are TRBV6-8 and TRBJ2-3, with 8 bases that match TRBD2. This CDR3 contains 14 residues. Germline V gene lookup returns CDR1 MNHGY and CDR2 SAAAGT. V was pared by 5 bases and J by 6 bases, with 7 bases of the junction left unmatched. This chain's CDR3 is CASSLRGGADTQYF. The DNA for the CDR3 is TGTGCCAGCAGTCTCCGGGGGGGGGCGGATACGCAGTATTTT.

Only one count was recorded for this clonotype. V and J are TRBV10-1 and TRBJ2-1; D uncertain. The ends were cut back, 2 bases at V and 0 bases at J, with 5 bases in the middle. The CDR3 has 14 residues. Germline-derived CDR1 and CDR2 are WNHNN and SYGVQD (reference sequence). In DNA form, the CDR3 reads TGCGCCAGCAGTGAGAGTAGCTCCTACAATGAGCAGTTCTTC. Translation gives CASSESSSYNEQFF.

The V and J genes are TRBV28 and TRBJ1-5; D not resolved. The DNA end lines up better with TRBJ2-3; the J call may be wrong. The germline CDR1 and CDR2 sequences are MDHEN and SYDVKM. The CDR3 contains 14 residues. The CDR3 protein is CASSLFQFNQPQYF. CDR3 sequence (DNA): TGTGCCAGCAGTTTATTTCAGTTCAATCAGCCCCAGTATTTT.

V is TRBV4-3 and J is TRBJ2-5; 8 bases fit TRBD1. Unmatched junction bases numbered 6, after V lost 4 bases and J lost 5 bases. Germline V gene lookup returns CDR1 LGHNA and CDR2 YSLEER. The CDR3 totals 14 residues. The chain's CDR3 is CASSPQAGGETQYF. DNA for the CDR3: TGCGCCAGCAGCCCCCAGGCAGGGGGCGAGACCCAGTACTTC.

This clonotype was counted a few times. The gene calls are TRBV5-6 and TRBJ2-1, with TRBD2 as a possible D gene (6 bases). CDR1 and CDR2 from the germline V gene are SGHDT and YYEEEE. Trimming took off 4 bases at V and 3 bases at J, with 14 bases between the two ends. The CDR3 is 15 amino acids. The CDR3 sequence: CASSPGAGLYNEQFF. The CDR3 DNA is TGTGCCAGCAGCCCCGGGGCGGGGCTCTACAATGAGCAGTTCTTC. The complete variable domain, with remaining parts taken from reference TRBV5-6 and TRBJ2-1, reads DAGVTQSPTHLIKTRGQQVTLRCSPKSGHDTVSWYQQALGQGPQFIFQYYEEEERQRGNFPDRFSGHQFPNYSSELNVNALLLGDSALYLCASSPGAGLYNEQFFGPGTRLTVL.

This clonotype has a handful of counts. This chain links TRBV3-1 with TRBJ1-3; the D is unclear. The CDR3 covers 15 residues. Germline CDR1 and CDR2: LGHDT and YNNKEL (reference sequence). Trimming stripped 8 bases from V and 0 bases from J, with 14 bases between. The CDR3 protein is CASGEDIYSGNTIYF. As DNA, the CDR3 is TGTGCCAGCGGGGAGGATATTTACTCTGGAAACACCATATATTTT.

The chain employs TRBV10-2 and TRBJ1-2, with D maybe TRBD1 (6 bases). Trimming cost V 6 bases and J 7 bases, with 12 bases left between them. The CDR3 covers 12 residues. CDR1 and CDR2 (germline): WSHSY, SAAADI. CDR3 amino acids: CASRGTSAGYTF. The CDR3 nucleotides read TGCGCCAGCAGAGGGACATCAGCTGGCTACACCTTC.

The J gene is TRBJ2-2, the V gene TRBV20-1; TRBD2 matches at 7 bases. The CDR3 runs to 15 residues. The V gene end was trimmed by 3 bases and the J gene end by 1 base; junction bases not matched to a gene: 5. Germline V lookup: CDR1 DFQATT, CDR2 SNEGSKA (reference sequence). The CDR3 here is CSASREGQNTGELFF. In DNA form, the CDR3 reads TGCAGTGCTAGTAGGGAGGGCCAGAACACCGGGGAGCTGTTTTTT.

This clonotype is termed medium-sized (0.01 to 0.1%). The rearrangement uses TRBV2 and TRBJ1-1; D is possibly TRBD1 (6 bases). V shed 6 bases and J shed 1 base, with 15 bases lying between them. This CDR3 contains 15 residues. Germline CDR1 reads SNHLY; CDR2 reads FYNNEI. The CDR3 sequence: CASRTDTGPNTEAFF. CDR3 bases: TGTGCCAGCAGAACCGATACAGGGCCGAACACTGAAGCTTTCTTT.

This clonotype turned up a few times. This chain connects TRBV18 to TRBJ2-7; TRBD1 agrees at 11 bases. This CDR3 comprises 14 residues. After removal of 4 bases from V and 3 bases from J, the junction contained 2 bases not matched to a gene. Germline loops: CDR1 KGHSH, CDR2 LQKENI. The CDR3 region is CASSQGTGGYEQYF. The CDR3 coding sequence is TGTGCCAGCTCACAGGGGACAGGGGGCTACGAGCAGTACTTC.

The chain joins TRBV7-3 to TRBJ2-2; 10 bases are a match to TRBD1. V dropped 5 bases and J dropped 4; count of bases not matched to a gene: 4. Germline lookup yields CDR1 SGHTA and CDR2 FQGTGA. The CDR3 length is 15 residues. The DNA for the CDR3 is TGTGCCAGCAGCATTGGACAGGGGGGCACCGGGGAGCTGTTTTTT. Translated: CASSIGQGGTGELFF.